This T cell receptor (beta chain) was retrieved from a study of blood T cell repertoires in COVID-19. About the study: From T cells, B-cell-depleted T cells, or PBMCs came the material, which was cDNA or gDNA.

Authors' data handling: Scientists estimated how many nucleated cells there were by amplifying reference gene primers. Some clones are missing from TCRdb's copy, which holds only in-frame ones; the method was immunoSEQ multiplex PCR. Clone size and V and J calls were adopted from that table, with D and trimming inferred from the DNA. The data contain about 270,000 clones, around nine tenths of them singletons. Recovered Cohort 3 donors showed two negative PCRs, clearance, or symptom resolution. V gave up 1 base and J gave up 8 bases, with 12 bases separating them. Germline CDR1 reads MNHNS; CDR2 reads SASEGT. The CDR3 contains 15 residues.

Sequencing was performed on PBMCs or T cells enriched from blood (not recorded which). This receptor was identified in a woman aged 55-70 years who had recovered from COVID-19. The chain is built from TRBV6-1 and TRBJ1-6; TRBD1 might be the D (5 bases). Here the CDR3 reads CASSEGRRVYSPLHF. As DNA, the CDR3 is TGTGCCAGCAGTGAAGGTCGCAGGGTTTATTCACCCCTCCACTTT.